The 29 T cell receptor beta chains presented below share a single source sample, sequenced in a study of PD-1 blockade in mismatch repair-deficient tumors (dated by TCRdb to the late 2010s). What this sample's time point label stands for: roughly 10-day in vitro stimulation with candidate neoantigen peptide 2. Their antigen targets remain unknown. Preparation of the library involved the immunoSEQ multiplex PCR assay. What TCRdb holds here is the immuneACCESS table cut down to in-frame rearrangements. Part of the clones is not present; checked against another copy, under half of the missing clones reflect an unresolved V gene, and the others are unexplained. Across this sample there are 8,500 to 10,000 clones, with 75% to 90% seen only once. 22% of the sample is held by the ten biggest clonotypes. The source was cells cultured in vitro, collected from a patient treated with pembrolizumab. The origin of the receptors is an adult with mismatch repair-deficient cancer.

The chain combines TRBV5-1 with TRBJ2-1; TRBD1 is a possible D gene (6 bases). Germline assignment: CDR1 SGHRS and CDR2 YFSETQ. V lost 5 bases to trimming and J lost 4 bases, with 16 bases between them. This CDR3 has 15 residues. CDR3 sequence: CASRKTGPTYNEQFF. CDR3 DNA sequence: TGCGCCAGCAGAAAGACAGGCCCGACGTACAATGAGCAGTTCTTC.

CDR3 loop: CASSLGPTGHGYTF. CDR3 coding DNA: TGTGCCAGCAGCTTAGGCCCGACAGGGCATGGCTACACCTTC. The V call is TRBV13, the J call TRBJ1-2; 7 bases are a match to TRBD1. The length of the CDR3 is 14 residues. J lost 6 bases, V lost 0 bases, and 4 bases had no gene match. Germline V CDR1 and CDR2: PRHDT, FYEKMQ (reference sequence).

Notes on this clone: A junction boundary mismatches the germline segment, possibly from a read error. V is TRBV7-2 and J is TRBJ2-5; possibly TRBD2 for D (6 bases). Germline V lookup: CDR1 SGHTA, CDR2 FQGNSA. The CDR3 runs 13 residues. The CDR3 loop reads CASTRETQETQYF. DNA for the CDR3: TGTGCTAGCACGCGGGAAACCCAAGAGACCCAGTACTTC.

The chain is built from TRBV13 and TRBJ2-1; the match to TRBD2 covers 16 bases. This CDR3 region has 16 residues. Trimming took 5 bases from V and 8 from J; bases not matched to a gene: 6. Germline V lookup: CDR1 PRHDT, CDR2 FYEKMQ (reference sequence). The CDR3 DNA follows: TGTGCCAGCAGCGAGGGACTAGCGGGAGGGCCCTATGAGCAGTTCTTC. It translates to CASSEGLAGGPYEQFF.

This clone was observed a single time. This chain connects TRBV27 to TRBJ1-1, with D perhaps matching TRBD1 (6 bases). The V gene's germline CDR1 is MNHEY and CDR2 SMNVEV (reference sequence). The CDR3 sequence is 14 residues long. Trimming left V 6 bases short and J 0 bases short, with 11 bases between. CDR3 bases: TGTGCCAGCAGAAGGGGGGGCTTGAACACTGAAGCTTTCTTT. This sequence encodes CASRRGGLNTEAFF.

The chain is built from TRBV10-2 and TRBJ2-7; maybe TRBD2 (6 bases). Between the trimmed V and J ends, which lost 2 bases and 2 bases, there was a span of 16 bases. Germline assignment: CDR1 WSHSY and CDR2 SAAADI. The length of the CDR3 is 16 residues. The DNA for the CDR3 is TGCGCCAGCAGTGAGATTGTTAGCGGACCAGCCTACGAGCAGTACTTC. Translated: CASSEIVSGPAYEQYF.

This clone came up once. V is TRBV11-2 and J is TRBJ2-7; D possibly uses TRBD1 or TRBD2 (5 bases each). Per germline, CDR1 SGHAT and CDR2 FQNNGV. The CDR3 is 15 amino acids. The germline V and J ends were trimmed by 7 bases and 3 bases, with 19 bases remaining between them. In DNA, the CDR3 is TGTGCCAGCATCCTAGAGGGGTCAGGGATCTACGAGCAGTACTTC. Protein: CASILEGSGIYEQYF. Filled out from reference TRBV11-2 and TRBJ2-7, the complete variable domain reads EAGVAQSPRYKIIEKRQSVAFWCNPISGHATLYWYQQILGQGPKLLIQFQNNGVVDDSQLPKDRFSAERLKGVDSTLKIQPAKLEDSAVYLCASILEGSGIYEQYFGPGTRLTVT.

The gene calls are TRBV14 and TRBJ1-2; D gene unclear. Germline lookup yields CDR1 SGHDN and CDR2 FVKESK. This CDR3 comprises 13 residues. Trimming removed 1 base at V and 0 bases at J, with 3 bases between. DNA of the CDR3: TGTGCCAGCAGCCAAGTTACTAACTATGGCTACACCTTC. Translated: CASSQVTNYGYTF.

This clone was counted once. This chain joins TRBV29-1 and TRBJ2-1; TRBD1 matches at 12 bases. J lost 9 bases, V lost 4 bases, and 4 bases had no gene match. CDR1 and CDR2 from the germline V gene are SQVTM and ANQGSEA. The CDR3 runs 13 residues. CDR3: CSVGGQGASEQFF. CDR3 in DNA: TGCAGCGTTGGGGGACAGGGGGCCAGTGAGCAGTTCTTC.

The chain carries TRBV15 and TRBJ2-1, with TRBD1 matching over 9 bases. In germline, CDR1 is LNHNV, CDR2 YYDKDF (reference sequence). This CDR3 has 15 amino acids. After removal of 4 bases from V and 2 bases from J, the junction contained 3 bases not matched to a gene. The DNA of the CDR3 is TGTGCCACCAGCAACCGGGACAGGGCCTACAATGAGCAGTTCTTC. This gives the protein CATSNRDRAYNEQFF.

The chain combines TRBV4-2 with TRBJ1-5; TRBD1 matches at 7 bases. The CDR3 sequence is 16 residues long. V lost 0 bases, J lost 2 bases, and 4 bases stayed unmatched. Germline CDR1 is LGHNA and CDR2 is YNFKEQ. CDR3 coding DNA: TGTGCCAGCAGCCAAGATCAAACAGGGGGCAATCAGCCCCAGCATTTT. Translation: CASSQDQTGGNQPQHF.

V gene TRBV7-9 combines with J gene TRBJ2-7, with TRBD2 matching over 8 bases. V was clipped by 5 bases and J by 3 bases; unmatched bases: 9. This CDR3 is 15 amino acids long. The germline V gene has CDR1 SEHNR and CDR2 FQNEAQ (reference sequence). Written as DNA, the CDR3 is TGTGCCAGCAGCCGTACCGGGACTAGGGACTACGAGCAGTACTTC. It specifies CASSRTGTRDYEQYF.

Here the CDR3 DNA reads TGCGCCAGCAGCCAAGATCATAGCTATGGCTACACCTTC. This sequence encodes CASSQDHSYGYTF. The genes are TRBV4-1 and TRBJ1-2; D not certain. This CDR3 comprises 13 residues. V was shortened by 0 bases and J by 4 bases, with 6 bases between the two germline ends. CDR1 is MGHRA and CDR2 is YSYEKL in the germline V gene.

The chain uses TRBV18 and TRBJ2-7, with 9 bases identical to TRBD2. The germline V gene encodes CDR1 KGHSH and CDR2 LQKENI. This CDR3 has 17 amino acids. J was trimmed by 0 bases and V by 1 base; bases with no gene match: 7. DNA for the CDR3: TGTGCCAGCTCACCACGGCTAGCGGGACCGAGCTCCTACGAGCAGTACTTC. Encoded protein: CASSPRLAGPSSYEQYF.

This chain links TRBV28 with TRBJ1-1, with 7 bases identical to TRBD1. Per germline, CDR1 MDHEN and CDR2 SYDVKM. The V segment lost 2 bases and the J segment 5 bases; nucleotides outside the gene matches: 5. The CDR3 extends over 14 amino acids. Here the CDR3 DNA reads TGTGCCAGCAGTTTAGTCCAGGGGGGTACTGAAGCTTTCTTT. Its protein is CASSLVQGGTEAFF.

The chain combines TRBV19 with TRBJ1-2, with D perhaps matching TRBD1 (6 bases). CDR3 length: 14 residues. V shed 6 bases and J shed 3 bases, with 14 bases lying between them. CDR1 is LNHDA, CDR2 SQIVND, per germline (reference sequence). The CDR3 nucleotides read TGTGCCAGTAGCCAACAGGGCTGGGACTATGGCTACACCTTC. Amino acids: CASSQQGWDYGYTF.

This clone was seen once. The chain has TRBV27 and TRBJ2-5; D is uncertain. V was trimmed by 5 bases and J by 5 bases, leaving 9 bases between them. This CDR3 has 12 residues. Germline V CDR1 and CDR2: MNHEY, SMNVEV (reference sequence). The CDR3 bases are TGTGCCAGCAGTAATCTGGGGGAGACCCAGTACTTC. This translates into CASSNLGETQYF.

As DNA, the CDR3 is TGTGCCAGCAGTGAAAGGGGGATCGACAGGGGAGGGAATCAGCCCCAGCATTTT. Translated: CASSERGIDRGGNQPQHF. The genes are TRBV6-1 and TRBJ1-5; 8 nucleotides align to TRBD1. After removal of 2 bases from V and 4 bases from J, the junction contained 13 bases not matched to a gene. Germline V gene data show CDR1 as MNHNS and CDR2 as SASEGT. The CDR3 runs to 18 residues.

V usage is TRBV28 and J usage is TRBJ1-2; D ambiguous. Germline values: CDR1 MDHEN, CDR2 SYDVKM. V was trimmed by 5 bases and J by 7 bases, leaving 8 bases between them. The length of the CDR3 is 11 residues. The CDR3 DNA sequence: TGTGCCAGCAGTCCCCTAGTTGGCTACACCTTC. It encodes CASSPLVGYTF.

This chain links TRBV20-1 with TRBJ2-7; D is unresolved. Germline V lookup: CDR1 DFQATT, CDR2 SNEGSKA (reference sequence). This CDR3 contains 11 residues. CDR3 nucleotides: TGCAGCGGACGAACTGTTAACGAGCAGTACTTC. Its protein product is CSGRTVNEQYF.

The chain carries TRBV2 and TRBJ2-5; TRBD2 agrees at 9 bases. Germline V gene data show CDR1 as SNHLY and CDR2 as FYNNEI. The junction had 7 bases not matched to a gene; V was cut back by 0 bases and J by 2 bases. This CDR3 comprises 17 residues. CDR3: CASSEALETSGQETQYF. The DNA of the CDR3 is TGTGCCAGCAGTGAAGCGCTAGAGACTAGCGGTCAAGAGACCCAGTACTTC.

The CDR3 bases are TGTGCCAGCAGTTTAGTCTACCTCTACGAGCAGTACTTC. It specifies CASSLVYLYEQYF. The V call is TRBV27, the J call TRBJ2-7; D is unclear. The CDR3 sequence is 13 residues long. The ends were cut back, 2 bases at V and 3 bases at J, with 8 bases in the middle. Germline assignment: CDR1 MNHEY and CDR2 SMNVEV (reference sequence).

J is TRBJ2-7 and V is TRBV7-9, with 13 bases aligning to TRBD2. V gave up 1 base and J gave up 3 bases; unmatched junction bases: 0. Germline V gene lookup returns CDR1 SEHNR and CDR2 FQNEAQ (reference sequence). The CDR3 extends over 15 amino acids. Here the CDR3 DNA reads TGTGCCAGCAGCTTAGGACTAGCGGGAGGCTACGAGCAGTACTTC. Translating gives CASSLGLAGGYEQYF.

This chain joins TRBV19 and TRBJ2-1, with 8 bases matching TRBD2. The CDR3 runs 15 residues. Losses at the gene ends were 5 bases for V and 8 bases for J; bases not matched to a gene: 11. In germline, CDR1 is LNHDA, CDR2 SQIVND (reference sequence). The CDR3 region is CASSWTSLGDDEQFF. The DNA for the CDR3 is TGTGCCAGTAGTTGGACTAGCCTGGGGGACGATGAGCAGTTCTTC.

The CDR3 loop is CASSSGTSGPTDTQYF. The CDR3 coding sequence is TGTGCCAGCAGCTCCGGGACTAGCGGACCAACAGATACGCAGTATTTT. The chain links TRBV7-9 to TRBJ2-3; TRBD2 matches at 11 bases. The V and J ends lost 4 bases and 3 bases, in that order; junction bases with no gene match: 6. Germline V gene data show CDR1 as SEHNR and CDR2 as FQNEAQ (reference sequence). The CDR3 runs to 16 residues.

The chain combines TRBV5-1 with TRBJ1-3; D is undetermined. The V end was cut by 3 bases, the J end by 0 bases, with 13 bases between. The CDR3 consists of 16 residues. Per the germline V gene, CDR1 is SGHRS and CDR2 is YFSETQ. The CDR3 DNA follows: TGCGCCAGCAGCTCTGGCGGGAGTAGCTCTGGAAACACCATATATTTT. Its protein product is CASSSGGSSSGNTIYF.

The table lists this clone with a count of one. The V call is TRBV15, the J call TRBJ2-7, with 9 bases aligning to TRBD2. The CDR3 covers 16 residues. CDR1 LNHNV and CDR2 YYDKDF come from the germline V gene (reference sequence). J gave up 1 base and V 0 bases, and 4 bases lay outside the gene matches. In DNA, the CDR3 is TGTGCCACCAGCAGAGAAGTAGCGGGAGTGTCCTACGAGCAGTACTTC. Its translation is CATSREVAGVSYEQYF.

In nucleotides, the CDR3 is TGTGCCAGCAGCCCCACATCTAAGGCCGGGGAGCTGTTTTTT. Translation gives CASSPTSKAGELFF. The chain carries TRBV7-2 and TRBJ2-2; D remains unclear. The CDR3 totals 14 residues. V lost 5 bases and J lost 6, with 13 bases in between. Per the germline V gene, CDR1 is SGHTA and CDR2 is FQGNSA.

The chain is built from TRBV5-1 and TRBJ1-1; weak D call: TRBD1 (6 bases). In germline, CDR1 is SGHRS, CDR2 YFSETQ. The CDR3 length is 13 residues. V lost 4 bases and J lost 7, with 14 bases in between. This CDR3 is CASSLSGADEAFF. DNA for the CDR3: TGCGCCAGCAGCCTCTCGGGGGCGGATGAAGCTTTCTTT.